A selection of T cell receptor beta chains follows, all from one sample in a study of CD8+ T cells in alopecia areata. Repertoires were generated with immunoSEQ multiplex PCR, while TCRdb's copy carries only in-frame clones and drops some. The repertoire consists of about 180,000 clones, with 51% occurring once and the leading ten covering 10%. The sample in question was CD8+ T cells sorted from blood, obtained between weeks 51 and 52, from a patient treated with tofacitinib. The receptors here all came from a human donor with alopecia areata. Each CDR3 is given with its conserved first and last residue. A D gene is named only where the DNA matches it firmly. Rows may omit the clone size; those that give it use once, few, many or a size class.

J,D,size,V,CDR3,DNA
TRBJ2-7,TRBD2,-,TRBV9,CASSAGTSGYEQYF,TGTGCCAGCAGCGCCGGGACTAGCGGCTACGAGCAGTACTTC
TRBJ2-6,-,few,TRBV5-1,CASSRPSEANVLTF,TGCGCCAGCAGCCGACCTTCTGAGGCCAACGTCCTGACTTTC
TRBJ1-6,-,-,TRBV4-2,CASSQEGSLVDSPLHF,TGTGCCAGCAGCCAAGAAGGGTCTTTGGTGGATTCACCCCTCCACTTT
TRBJ2-1,-,-,TRBV9,CASSIRTTGNNEQFF,TGTGCCAGCAGCATTAGGACCACAGGGAACAATGAGCAGTTCTTC
TRBJ2-1,-,-,TRBV29-1,CSVPQGTLYNEQFF,TGCAGCGTTCCCCAAGGGACCCTTTACAATGAGCAGTTCTTC
TRBJ2-5,-,-,TRBV19,CASSSSPTGGETQYF,TGTGCCAGTAGTTCGTCCCCGACAGGCGGCGAGACCCAGTACTTC
TRBJ1-5,TRBD1,-,TRBV27,CASSDQGVGQPQHF,TGTGCCAGCAGCGACCAGGGGGTAGGTCAGCCCCAGCATTTT
TRBJ2-3,-,-,TRBV4-1,CASSHIQEDTQYF,TGCGCCAGCAGCCATATACAGGAGGATACGCAGTATTTT
TRBJ1-5,-,few,TRBV15,CATSPVAGYSNQPQHF,TGTGCCACCAGCCCAGTGGCAGGCTATAGCAATCAGCCCCAGCATTTT
TRBJ2-1,-,-,TRBV11-2,CASSPTRDKKYNEQFF,TGTGCCAGCAGCCCGACACGGGACAAGAAATACAATGAGCAGTTCTTC
TRBJ2-7,-,-,TRBV30,CAGGDSSYEQYF,TGTGCCGGGGGGGACAGTTCCTACGAGCAGTACTTC
TRBJ2-5,TRBD1,-,TRBV5-1,CASSSMGQLETQYF,TGCGCCAGCAGCTCGATGGGACAGCTAGAGACCCAGTACTTC